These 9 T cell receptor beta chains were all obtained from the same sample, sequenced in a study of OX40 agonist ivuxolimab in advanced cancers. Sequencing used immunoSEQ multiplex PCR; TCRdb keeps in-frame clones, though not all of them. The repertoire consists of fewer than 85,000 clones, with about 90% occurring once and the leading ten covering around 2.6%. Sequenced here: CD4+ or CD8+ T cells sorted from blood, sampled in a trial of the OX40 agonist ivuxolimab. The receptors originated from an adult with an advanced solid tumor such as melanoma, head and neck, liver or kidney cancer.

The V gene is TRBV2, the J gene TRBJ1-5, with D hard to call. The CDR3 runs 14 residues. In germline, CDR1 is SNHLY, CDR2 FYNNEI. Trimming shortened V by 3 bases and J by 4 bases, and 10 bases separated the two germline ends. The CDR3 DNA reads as TGTGCCAGCAGTGAGTGGCAGCGAAATCAGCCCCAGCATTTT. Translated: CASSEWQRNQPQHF.

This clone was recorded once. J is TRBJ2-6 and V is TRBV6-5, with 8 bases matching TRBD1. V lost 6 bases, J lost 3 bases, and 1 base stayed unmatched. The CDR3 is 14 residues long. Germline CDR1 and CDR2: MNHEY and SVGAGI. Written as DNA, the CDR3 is TGTGCCAGCAGGACAGGGGTTGGGGCCAACGTCCTGACTTTC. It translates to CASRTGVGANVLTF.

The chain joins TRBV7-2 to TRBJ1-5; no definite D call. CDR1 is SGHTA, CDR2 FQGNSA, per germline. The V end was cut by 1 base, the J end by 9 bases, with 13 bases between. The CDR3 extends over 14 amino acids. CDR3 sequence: CASSLDTLPRPQHF. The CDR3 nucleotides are TGTGCCAGCAGCTTAGATACACTCCCTCGGCCCCAGCATTTT.

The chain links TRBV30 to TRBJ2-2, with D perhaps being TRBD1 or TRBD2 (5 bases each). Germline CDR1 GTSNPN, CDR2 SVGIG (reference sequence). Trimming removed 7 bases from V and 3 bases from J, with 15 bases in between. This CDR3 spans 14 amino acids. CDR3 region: CASFRGSYTGELFF. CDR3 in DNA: TGTGCCTCCTTCCGGGGCAGTTACACCGGGGAGCTGTTTTTT.

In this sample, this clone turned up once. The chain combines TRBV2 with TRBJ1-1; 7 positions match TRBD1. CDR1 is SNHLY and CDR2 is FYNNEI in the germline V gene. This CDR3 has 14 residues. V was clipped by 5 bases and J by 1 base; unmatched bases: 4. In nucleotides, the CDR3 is TGTGCCAGCAGTCCCGGGACAGAGAACACTGAAGCTTTCTTT. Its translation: CASSPGTENTEAFF.

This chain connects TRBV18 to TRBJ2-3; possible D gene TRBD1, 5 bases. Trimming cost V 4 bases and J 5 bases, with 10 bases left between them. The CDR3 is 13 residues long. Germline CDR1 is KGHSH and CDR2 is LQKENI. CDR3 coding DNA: TGTGCCAGCTCACAGACAGCCCAAGATACGCAGTATTTT. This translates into CASSQTAQDTQYF.

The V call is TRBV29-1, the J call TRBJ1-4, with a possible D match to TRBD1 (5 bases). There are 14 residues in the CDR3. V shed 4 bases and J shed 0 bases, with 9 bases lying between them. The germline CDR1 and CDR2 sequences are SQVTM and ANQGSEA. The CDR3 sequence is CSVGRGSTNEKLFF. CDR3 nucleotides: TGCAGCGTTGGGAGGGGATCAACTAATGAAAAACTGTTTTTT.

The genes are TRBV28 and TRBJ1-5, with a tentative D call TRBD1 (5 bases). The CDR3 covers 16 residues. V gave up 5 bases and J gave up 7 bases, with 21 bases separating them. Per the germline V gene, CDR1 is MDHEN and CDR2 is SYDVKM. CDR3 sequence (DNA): TGTGCCAGCAGTCCGCCCGGGGGGTCCGAGGGACAGCCCCAGCATTTT. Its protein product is CASSPPGGSEGQPQHF.

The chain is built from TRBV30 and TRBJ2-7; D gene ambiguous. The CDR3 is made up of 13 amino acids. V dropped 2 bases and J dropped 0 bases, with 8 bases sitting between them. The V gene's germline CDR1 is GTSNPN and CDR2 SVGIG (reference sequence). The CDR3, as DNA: TGTGCCTGGAGTCGGGCCACCTCCTACGAGCAGTACTTC. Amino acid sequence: CAWSRATSYEQYF.